This T cell receptor (beta chain) is from a study of CD8+ T cells in alopecia areata (dated by TCRdb to between 2018 and 2020). Broadly, across the study: The treated patients took part in an open-label pilot trial in which moderate-to-severe alopecia areata was treated with oral tofacitinib at 5 to 10 mg twice daily. Tofacitinib was given for 6 to 18 months, followed by 6 months of follow-up off drug to assess delayed response and recurrence. For the treated patients, the SALT score, which quantifies what percentage of scalp surface area is affected, served as the measure of disease severity. To study T cell clonal expansion in alopecia areata, the researchers applied high-throughput TCRbeta sequencing to both the C3H/HeJ mouse model and human patients. On the human side, TCRbeta sequencing was run on scalp tissue and on sorted CD4+ and CD8+ peripheral blood T cells from healthy controls and from alopecia areata patients with either patchy or totalis/universalis disease. Patients on tofacitinib were biopsied at baseline and after 4 and 24 weeks of treatment, and several of the patients also had a later scalp biopsy. Scalp clonality was compared among normal scalp (n=4), patchy alopecia areata scalp (n=8), and alopecia totalis/universalis scalp (n=8). RNA was obtained with the PAXgene miRNA kit for fixed scalp, the miRNeasy kit for PBMCs, and the RNeasy kit for mouse skin. immunoSEQ multiplex PCR using 35 Vbeta forward primers and 13 Jbeta reverse primers was used to amplify TCRbeta CDR3 regions.

The treatment or condition label of this sample denotes: oral pan-JAK inhibitor, 5-10 mg twice daily. Peripheral blood and lesional scalp punch biopsies were obtained from patients with alopecia areata. PBMCs were isolated by density centrifugation and stained for CD3, CD4 and CD8, and CD4+ and CD8+ T cells were sorted on a FACSAria. A remark on this clone: What antigen it recognizes has not been identified. No base qualities exist here, and no much larger clone lies one base off it.

From the cysteine up to the phenylalanine, the CDR3 has a length of 16 residues. This entry keeps only the CDR3 DNA: 48 bases, framed from base 1. CDR1 and CDR2 were assigned from the germline V gene as SGDLS and YYNGEE. The germline V and J ends show losses of 3 bases and 7 bases respectively, and no gene match explains 7 bases of the junction. Libraries came from the immunoSEQ multiplex PCR assay. RNA was extracted from all samples and reverse transcribed into cDNA, which served as template for TCR sequencing. First-strand cDNA was synthesized with SuperScript III using a 2:1 mix of oligo-dT and random hexamers. A synthetic immune receptor repertoire was used to assess amplification bias, and residual bias was removed computationally. The study's own analysis went as follows. After raw reads were preprocessed to remove errors, the CDR3 was defined following IMGT conventions as running from the conserved cysteine to phenylalanine. Clonality was calculated as 1 minus Shannon entropy normalized by log2 of the number of productive unique TCRs. Whether each scalp clone was CD4 or CD8 was inferred by checking scalp TCRbeta sequences against the CD4 and CD8 repertoires from sorted blood. The table comes from immuneACCESS by way of TCRdb, which keeps in-frame sequences with V and J called. Part of the clones is missing from these tables; in studies checked, under half for an unresolved V gene and the rest for unknown reasons. V and J calls and clone size are copied from that table; D and trimming were computed from the DNA. Present in this sample are 150,000 or so clones, approximately 52% of which were seen just once. 15% to 20% of the sample comes from the top ten.

Overall study results and their limits: Because the treated cohort was small and had just a single nonresponder, larger studies are needed to establish links between baseline CD8+ expansion and response. Unlike mouse skin, where gammadelta T cells dominate, normal human skin contains resident alphabeta T cells that get sequenced too, which complicates analysis of the scalp TCR repertoire. Compared with mice, TCR sequences shared between patients were less clear, possibly partly because of HLA diversity across the patient population. During tofacitinib treatment, many expanded lesional clones remained in scalp and blood, and this persistence may partly explain relapse after treatment is stopped. Lesional scalp, especially in alopecia totalis/universalis, showed higher clonality and more expanded CD8+ clones than normal scalp, suggesting antigenic drive. Tofacitinib significantly lowered scalp clonality and the number of expanded CD8+ clones among the top 100 scalp clones.

Recombination linked TRBV9 to TRBJ2-1, with TRBD2 matching 13 junction bases. The receptor was derived from a human donor with alopecia areata. The sequenced sample was CD4+ T cells sorted from blood, obtained at approximately week 61, from a patient treated with tofacitinib. The nucleotide sequence reads as follows: TGTGCCAGCAGCGCCGTACCGGGACTAGCGGGAAATGAGCAGTTCTTC. This is translated as CASSAVPGLAGNEQFF.